This T cell receptor beta chain was identified in a study of cytomegalovirus exposure and HLA in healthy donors. Background on the study: An early release of data contained 80 million to 85 million unique TCRs, which came from HLA-typed donors. Study conclusions and caveats: Among the sequence variants, a highly shared cluster was likely an artifact of sequencing. Researchers had no immune exposure information except CMV serostatus available. As a later analysis showed, a missense DCLRE1C variant was linked to trimming of TCR beta V- and J-genes.

PCR amplification relied on 60 Vbeta primers (plus 13 Jbeta primers). Using immunoSEQ multiplex PCR, the repertoire was profiled, and TCRdb retains in-frame clones only, with some absent. Found here are some 110,000 clones, over 65% of them singletons; the top ten hold 7.5% to 9%. This clone was counted between two and nine times. Its cognate antigen is unknown. The origin of this receptor is a man aged 40-49 years in good health and CMV-seropositive. Source material: PBMCs.

The CDR3 DNA sequence: TGTGCCAGCAGCTTAAACAGGGTGTCGGGAGATACGCAGTATTTT. It is translated as CASSLNRVSGDTQYF. The rearrangement joins TRBV11-1 to TRBJ2-3, with D tentatively TRBD1 (6 bases). The germline V gene encodes CDR1 SGHAT and CDR2 FQDESV (reference sequence). V dropped 2 bases and J dropped 5 bases, with 14 bases sitting between them. The CDR3 has 15 residues.